A single sample is the source of the 26 T cell receptor beta chains below, sequenced in a study of T cell repertoires in cytomegalovirus infection. TCRdb used MiXCR to reprocess the reads, holding one entry per CDR3 protein. The sample carries 680,000 or so distinct CDR3 sequences, roughly 33% recorded once. These receptors are not linked to any known antigen. The sequencing used cultured PBMCs, collected from culture after CMV antigen stimulation. The receptors were gathered from a human donor in good health (CMV status not recorded). Some clones in this sample may be carry-over from other donors' samples.

CDR3 region: CASSYNRGHNYGYTF. The CDR3 DNA reads as TGTGCCAGCAGTTACAACAGGGGGCATAACTATGGCTACACCTTC. The chain recombines TRBV6-6 with TRBJ1-2, with 9 bases that match TRBD1. CDR3 length: 15 residues. After removal of 2 bases from V and 1 base from J, the junction contained 2 bases not matched to a gene. Germline V gene data show CDR1 as MNHNY and CDR2 as SVGAGI (reference sequence).

The chain uses TRBV18 and TRBJ1-5; the D gene is possibly TRBD1 (6 bases). The CDR3 is made up of 15 amino acids. Germline CDR1 KGHSH, CDR2 LQKENI. Between the trimmed V and J ends, which lost 1 base and 3 bases, there was a span of 10 bases. DNA for the CDR3: TGTGCCAGCTCACCACGACAGGAGATCAATCAGCCCCAGCATTTT. Protein sequence: CASSPRQEINQPQHF.

The rearrangement links TRBV7-9 to TRBJ1-6; D is uncertain. The CDR3 loop spans 14 amino acids. Germline CDR1 and CDR2: SEHNR and FQNEAQ (reference sequence). The V end was cut by 1 base, the J end by 9 bases, with 10 bases between. The CDR3 DNA reads as TGTGCCAGCAGCTTAGGACGCGGGATTTCACCCCTCCACTTT. Protein: CASSLGRGISPLHF.

V usage is TRBV11-2 and J usage is TRBJ2-7; 8 bases line up with TRBD2. Germline CDR1 reads SGHAT; CDR2 reads FQNNGV. The CDR3 is 18 residues long. J lost 4 bases, V lost 5 bases, and 19 bases had no gene match. CDR3 region: CASSPIATSGSRRYEQYF. The CDR3 region has the DNA TGTGCCAGCAGCCCGATCGCTACTAGCGGATCTCGGAGGTACGAGCAGTACTTC.

A few counts support this clonotype. The chain is built from TRBV19 and TRBJ1-6; D may be TRBD1 (5 bases). V lost 3 bases, J lost 7 bases, and 13 bases lay in between. Germline V gene lookup returns CDR1 LNHDA and CDR2 SQIVND (reference sequence). The CDR3 covers 15 residues. The CDR3 nucleotides are TGTGCCAGTAGTATTCAGCGGGGGGACAATTCACCCCTCCACTTT. This codes for CASSIQRGDNSPLHF.

The rearrangement joins TRBV5-1 to TRBJ2-1, with a tentative D call TRBD2 (6 bases). V lost 1 base, J lost 4 bases, and 24 bases lay in between. This CDR3 has 19 residues. Germline assignment: CDR1 SGHRS and CDR2 YFSETQ. CDR3 bases: TGCGCCAGCAGCTTGCAGGTCCCCCGGGGGAGCGGAGATTACAATGAGCAGTTCTTC. Residues: CASSLQVPRGSGDYNEQFF.

V and J are TRBV20-1 and TRBJ2-3, with 7 bases identical to TRBD1. Germline CDR1 and CDR2: DFQATT and SNEGSKA (reference sequence). This CDR3 is built from 12 residues. Losses at the gene ends were 4 bases for V and 7 bases for J; bases not matched to a gene: 5. CDR3 region: CSAKLQGHTQYF. In nucleotides, the CDR3 is TGCAGTGCTAAACTACAGGGGCATACGCAGTATTTT.

The sample holds a few counts of this clonotype. The chain is built from TRBV7-2 and TRBJ1-2; D is uncertain. V gave up 3 bases and J gave up 3 bases, with 11 bases separating them. Germline V lookup: CDR1 SGHTA, CDR2 FQGNSA. This CDR3 comprises 14 residues. CDR3: CASSFERGDYGYTF. Here the CDR3 DNA reads TGTGCCAGCAGCTTTGAGAGAGGTGACTATGGCTACACCTTC.

This clonotype appeared many times. The chain joins TRBV7-2 to TRBJ1-4; D possibly corresponds to TRBD1 (5 bases). There are 13 residues in the CDR3. Germline V gene sequence: CDR1 SGHTA, CDR2 FQGNSA. V lost 6 bases to trimming and J lost 4 bases, with 9 bases between them. The CDR3 is CASSFRVNEKLFF. CDR3 DNA: TGTGCCAGCAGTTTCAGGGTTAATGAAAAACTGTTTTTT.

The sample holds one count of this clonotype. The rearrangement joins TRBV5-4 to TRBJ2-5, with 7 bases that match TRBD1. The V and J ends lost 3 bases and 5 bases, in that order; junction bases with no gene match: 10. The CDR3 has 15 residues. Germline V CDR1 and CDR2: SGHNT, YYREEE (reference sequence). CDR3 DNA sequence: TGTGCCAGCAGCTCTGGACAGGTCCGTGGGGAGACCCAGTACTTC. Its translation is CASSSGQVRGETQYF.

The V gene is TRBV4-2, the J gene TRBJ1-2; tentatively, D is TRBD1 (6 bases). The germline gives CDR1 LGHNA, CDR2 YNFKEQ. This CDR3 has 14 residues. V lost 4 bases and J 5 bases, leaving 14 bases between the germline ends. CDR3 in amino acids: CASSREGGRYGYTF. CDR3 nucleotides: TGTGCCAGCAGCCGGGAGGGGGGTCGTTATGGCTACACCTTC.

The V call is TRBV5-1, the J call TRBJ2-5; D possibly corresponds to TRBD1 (5 bases). The CDR3 loop spans 17 amino acids. The V end lost 6 bases, the J end lost 5 bases, and 26 bases lay between the germline ends. Germline CDR1 SGHRS, CDR2 YFSETQ. This CDR3 reads CASMETDRPRRQETQYF. The DNA for the CDR3 is TGCGCCAGCATGGAGACCGACCGACCTAGACGACAGGAGACCCAGTACTTC.

The CDR3 sequence: CASSLMGGQGPEEQYF. CDR3 coding DNA: TGTGCCAGCAGCTTAATGGGGGGACAGGGGCCGGAAGAGCAGTACTTC. The V and J genes are TRBV7-9 and TRBJ2-7; 10 bases fit TRBD1. V lost 2 bases, J lost 7 bases, and 11 bases stayed unmatched. CDR1 and CDR2 (germline): SEHNR, FQNEAQ (reference sequence). This CDR3 comprises 16 residues.

This clonotype has just a few counts. This rearrangement joins TRBV4-1 to TRBJ1-1; 7 bases match TRBD1. CDR3 size: 17 residues. The V and J ends lost 0 bases and 4 bases, in that order; junction bases with no gene match: 11. Germline CDR1 reads MGHRA; CDR2 reads YSYEKL. CDR3: CASSQDFRQGGSTEAFF. CDR3 sequence (DNA): TGCGCCAGCAGCCAAGATTTCCGTCAGGGGGGGAGCACTGAAGCTTTCTTT.

V is TRBV20-1 and J is TRBJ2-1; 12 bases are shared with TRBD2. The CDR3 extends over 16 amino acids. J gave up 8 bases and V 0 bases, and 8 bases lay outside the gene matches. Looked up from germline, CDR1 is DFQATT and CDR2 is SNEGSKA (reference sequence). This CDR3 is CSARDSTSGGRDEQFF. CDR3 sequence (DNA): TGCAGTGCTAGAGATTCGACTAGCGGGGGACGGGATGAGCAGTTCTTC.

The rearrangement joins TRBV6-5 to TRBJ2-3; perhaps D is TRBD1 or TRBD2 (5 bases each). V shed 8 bases and J shed 0 bases, with 12 bases lying between them. This CDR3 is built from 14 residues. The germline V gene encodes CDR1 MNHEY and CDR2 SVGAGI. DNA for the CDR3: TGTGCCAGCGCACGGGGCGTTAGCACAGATACGCAGTATTTT. Its translation: CASARGVSTDTQYF.

The rearrangement uses TRBV4-2 and TRBJ1-2; 8 positions match TRBD1. The CDR3 sequence is 13 residues long. Germline CDR1 is LGHNA and CDR2 is YNFKEQ. The ends lost 3 bases at V and 8 bases at J; junction bases unmatched: 5. The CDR3: CASSQTGVGGYTF. The DNA of the CDR3 is TGTGCCAGCAGCCAGACAGGGGTGGGGGGCTACACCTTC.

The chain links TRBV7-9 to TRBJ1-2; no definite D call. V was shortened by 0 bases and J by 2 bases, with 10 bases between the two germline ends. There are 15 residues in the CDR3. Germline CDR1 SEHNR, CDR2 FQNEAQ (reference sequence). The CDR3 bases are TGTGCCAGCAGCTTAGCGCTTGGCAGAAACTATGGCTACACCTTC. It translates to CASSLALGRNYGYTF. Variable domain in full (rest from reference TRBV7-9 and TRBJ1-2): DTGVSQNPRHKITKRGQNVTFRCDPISEHNRLYWYRQTLGQGPEFLTYFQNEAQLEKSRLLSDRFSAERPKGSFSTLEIQRTEQGDSAMYLCASSLALGRNYGYTFGSGTRLTVV.

In this sample, this clonotype turned up many times. The CDR3 here is CASSGLSRLGYEQYF. The CDR3 nucleotides are TGTGCCAGCAGCGGACTTTCGAGATTGGGCTACGAGCAGTACTTC. V usage is TRBV7-2 and J usage is TRBJ2-7, with a tentative D call TRBD2 (5 bases). This CDR3 region has 15 residues. Germline CDR1 and CDR2: SGHTA and FQGNSA. V was shortened by 5 bases and J by 3 bases, with 17 bases between the two germline ends.

This chain connects TRBV20-1 to TRBJ2-3; the D gene is possibly TRBD2 (5 bases). Trimming left V 5 bases short and J 6 bases short, with 18 bases between. This CDR3 region has 14 residues. Looked up from germline, CDR1 is DFQATT and CDR2 is SNEGSKA (reference sequence). CDR3 protein: CSARLPNLGDTQYF. CDR3 bases: TGCAGTGCTCGACTACCAAACCTGGGGGATACGCAGTATTTT.

The rearrangement uses TRBV10-3 and TRBJ2-3, with unresolved D. The CDR3 sequence is 13 residues long. V gave up 4 bases and J gave up 6 bases, with 11 bases separating them. The V gene's germline CDR1 is ENHRY and CDR2 SYGVKD. The CDR3 loop reads CAISGTQGDTQYF. The CDR3 coding sequence is TGTGCCATCAGTGGGACCCAAGGGGATACGCAGTATTTT.

This clonotype was detected a few times. The genes are TRBV18 and TRBJ1-1; TRBD1 aligns across 7 bases. This CDR3 comprises 14 residues. The ends lost 3 bases at V and 4 bases at J; junction bases unmatched: 5. Germline values: CDR1 KGHSH, CDR2 LQKENI. CDR3 nucleotide sequence: TGTGCCAGCTCACCGTTGACAGGGAGCACTGAAGCTTTCTTT. Its protein product is CASSPLTGSTEAFF.

The V and J genes are TRBV4-3 and TRBJ1-3; D call uncertain. Per germline, CDR1 LGHNA and CDR2 YSLEER. With 3 bases removed from V and 4 bases from J, the gap between germline ends came to 10 bases. This CDR3 contains 14 residues. Written as DNA, the CDR3 is TGCGCCAGCAGCCATTCAGAACCAGGAAACACCATATATTTT. Encoded protein: CASSHSEPGNTIYF.

This clonotype has just one count. The V call is TRBV6-5, the J call TRBJ1-1, with 10 bases aligning to TRBD1. Germline lookup yields CDR1 MNHEY and CDR2 SVGAGI. The CDR3 extends over 17 amino acids. Trimming took 4 bases from V and 6 from J; bases not matched to a gene: 14. Here the CDR3 DNA reads TGTGCCAGCAGTTGGGGGACAGGGGCGGTCGTAGACCCTGAAGCTTTCTTT. Translated, it gives CASSWGTGAVVDPEAFF.

J is TRBJ2-1 and V is TRBV11-2, with D perhaps matching TRBD1 (7 bases). The germline V gene has CDR1 SGHAT and CDR2 FQNNGV. This CDR3 contains 16 residues. Trimming removed 5 bases from V and 6 bases from J, with 20 bases in between. The CDR3: CASSPRGTLRGNEQFF. CDR3 DNA sequence: TGTGCCAGCAGCCCCAGGGGGACTCTAAGGGGCAATGAGCAGTTCTTC.

The DNA of the CDR3 is TGCAGCGTTGACGCAACCCCTAACTATGGCTACACCTTC. It encodes CSVDATPNYGYTF. V is TRBV29-1 and J is TRBJ1-2; D gene ambiguous. CDR1 and CDR2 from the germline V gene are SQVTM and ANQGSEA. The CDR3 runs 13 residues. V gave up 3 bases and J gave up 0 bases, with 8 bases separating them.